This TCR beta chain was retrieved from a study of blood T cell repertoires in COVID-19. Study background: Specimens from acute and convalescent COVID-19 originated in the United States, Italy and Spain. Nucleic acid was either cDNA or gDNA, and it came from T cells, B-cell-depleted T cells, or PBMCs.

Per the authors' pipeline: Quantification of nucleated cells was approximated via reference gene primer amplification. Data came from immunoSEQ multiplex PCR; TCRdb stores just in-frame clones and leaves some out. D and trimming come from the DNA, and the V and J calls and clone size come from that table. The data contain fewer than 50,000 clones, 88% of them seen just once; the ten biggest clones take up over 8.5%. Trimming pared 7 bases from V and 0 bases from J, leaving 10 bases between. The CDR3 is made up of 15 amino acids. Germline lookup yields CDR1 MNHEY and CDR2 SMNVEV (reference sequence). Specimen: peripheral blood. The TCR originated in a man aged 45-60 years with active COVID-19. The chain joins TRBV27 to TRBJ2-6; no definite D call. Here the CDR3 reads CASTTHGSGANVLTF. The CDR3 DNA is TGTGCCAGCACTACCCACGGCTCTGGGGCCAACGTCCTGACTTTC. Full variable domain (missing parts from reference TRBV27 and TRBJ2-6): EAQVTQNPRYLITVTGKKLTVTCSQNMNHEYMSWYRQDPGLGLRQIYYSMNVEVTDKGDVPEGYKVSRKEKRNFPLILESPSPNQTSLYFCASTTHGSGANVLTFGAGSRLTVL.